The TCR beta chain described here comes from a study of blood T cell repertoires in COVID-19. At the level of the study: There were acute and convalescent COVID-19 samples, and they came from the United States, Italy and Spain.

The V and J ends lost 4 bases and 0 bases, in that order; junction bases with no gene match: 7. CDR3 length: 15 amino acids. Germline assignment: CDR1 GTSNPN and CDR2 SVGIG (reference sequence). The assay was immunoSEQ multiplex PCR, and TCRdb's table has in-frame clones only and misses some. The sample shows some 150,000 clones, 80% to 90% of them seen only once. This TCR was recovered from a woman aged 40-49 years with acute or convalescent COVID-19. The V and J genes are TRBV30 and TRBJ2-3; TRBD1 matches at 7 bases. Sequenced material: peripheral blood. CDR3 nucleotides: TGTGCCTGGAATCAGGGACAGAGCAGCACAGATACGCAGTATTTT. This codes for CAWNQGQSSTDTQYF.